This T cell receptor (beta chain) was profiled in a study of cytomegalovirus exposure and HLA in healthy donors. Study overall: Among about 179 million T cells, an earlier analysis found around 100 million unique TCR beta sequences. Points from the study as a whole: Sequencing likely generated an artifact that appeared as a cluster of highly shared sequence variants.

Amplification used 60 Vbeta primers and 13 Jbeta primers. The method was immunoSEQ multiplex PCR; TCRdb's version includes in-frame clones alone and lacks a portion of them. The table shows some 140,000 clones, with more than 75% occurring only once. Regarding this clone: Its antigen is not known.

Deletions cut 5 bases from V and 8 bases from J, with 15 bases between. This CDR3 region has 14 residues. Germline assignment: CDR1 MDHEN and CDR2 SYDVKM. Sequencing was performed on PBMCs. The chain uses TRBV28 and TRBJ1-4; TRBD1 might be the D (6 bases). The TCR sequence derives from a young man in good health and CMV-seronegative. The CDR3 loop is CASSPSGEGEKLFF. CDR3 nucleotides: TGTGCCAGCAGTCCATCAGGGGAGGGAGAAAAACTGTTTTTT.